The clone carrying this T cell receptor beta chain was counted a single time. Its antigen is as yet unknown. Method: immunoSEQ multiplex PCR; TCRdb's copy keeps in-frame clones and lacks some. The data contain about 37,000 clones, about 86% of them singletons. These data are taken from a study of T cell responses to AZD1222 COVID-19 vaccine. Study information: Investigators merged groups given second doses at roughly 4 or roughly 12 weeks. Study-level results: Two doses of AZD1222 preceded a rise in Spike-specific TCR breadth and depth. White British ancestry dominated among donors, who included more females, and clonal diversity was possibly underestimated. Just five to seven AZD1222 recipients tested seropositive at baseline.

This CDR3 region has 14 residues. V shed 5 bases and J shed 1 base, with 11 bases lying between them. CDR1 is SGHTA and CDR2 is FQGTGA in the germline V gene. The sample in question was peripheral blood, obtained on day 0 of AZD1222 vaccination. The V gene is TRBV7-3, the J gene TRBJ1-1; no clear D. This sequence originates from an adult in good health. For the CDR3, the DNA is TGTGCCAGCAGCACGGGCGGGCCGAACACTGAAGCTTTCTTT. This sequence encodes CASSTGGPNTEAFF.